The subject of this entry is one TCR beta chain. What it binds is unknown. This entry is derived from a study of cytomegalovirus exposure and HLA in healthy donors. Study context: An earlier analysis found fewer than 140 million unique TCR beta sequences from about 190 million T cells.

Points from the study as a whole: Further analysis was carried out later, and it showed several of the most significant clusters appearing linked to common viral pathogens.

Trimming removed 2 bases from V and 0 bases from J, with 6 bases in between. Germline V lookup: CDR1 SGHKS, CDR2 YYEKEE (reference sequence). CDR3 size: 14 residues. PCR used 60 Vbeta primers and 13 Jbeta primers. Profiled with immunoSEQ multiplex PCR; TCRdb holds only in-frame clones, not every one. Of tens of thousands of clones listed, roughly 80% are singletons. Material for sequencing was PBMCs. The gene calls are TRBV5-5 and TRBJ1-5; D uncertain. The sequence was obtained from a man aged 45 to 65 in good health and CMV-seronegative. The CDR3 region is CASSFSSSNQPQHF. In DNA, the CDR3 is TGTGCCAGCAGCTTTTCTAGTAGCAATCAGCCCCAGCATTTT.